The 31 T cell receptor beta chains below all came from one sample that was sequenced in a study of cytotoxic CD8 clonotypes in ibrutinib-treated CLL. Method: immunoSEQ multiplex PCR; TCRdb's copy keeps in-frame clones and lacks some. The table has some 200,000 clones, approximately 68% seen once. The sample in question was PBMCs, obtained after 24 months of ibrutinib treatment. The receptors here all came from a human donor with chronic lymphocytic leukemia.

The gene calls are TRBV7-8 and TRBJ1-5; tentative D call: TRBD1 (6 bases). The germline V gene encodes CDR1 SGHVS and CDR2 FQNEAQ. The CDR3 has 14 residues. The V end lost 4 bases, the J end lost 5 bases, and 12 bases lay between the germline ends. CDR3 sequence reads: CASSSQGPHQPQHF. In DNA, the CDR3 is TGTGCCAGCAGCTCACAGGGCCCTCATCAGCCCCAGCATTTT.

This sequence joins TRBV14 and TRBJ2-5, with D uncertain. The CDR3 has 15 residues. Germline CDR1 and CDR2: SGHDN and FVKESK. Trimming removed 0 bases from V and 2 bases from J, with 10 bases in between. CDR3 in amino acids: CASSQDLALQETQYF. Here the CDR3 DNA reads TGTGCCAGCAGCCAAGATTTGGCTTTACAAGAGACCCAGTACTTC.

This clone was seen once. This chain uses TRBV7-2 with TRBJ1-3; D uncertain. V shed 1 base and J shed 0 bases, with 7 bases lying between them. Germline CDR1 and CDR2: SGHTA and FQGNSA. CDR3 length: 15 residues. In DNA form, the CDR3 reads TGTGCCAGCAGCTTAGTACGGAACTCTGGAAACACCATATATTTT. It specifies CASSLVRNSGNTIYF.

The chain couples TRBV18 to TRBJ1-5; D ambiguous. From germline, CDR1 is KGHSH and CDR2 LQKENI. The V gene lost 5 bases and the J gene lost 3 bases, with 8 bases spanning the gap. The CDR3 is 13 amino acids. CDR3 sequence (DNA): TGTGCCAGCTCATCGGACCTCAATCAGCCCCAGCATTTT. This sequence encodes CASSSDLNQPQHF.

This rearrangement joins TRBV28 to TRBJ1-5; no clear D. CDR3 length equals 11 residues. Germline CDR1 and CDR2: MDHEN and SYDVKM. V was cut by 6 bases and J by 5 bases, with 5 bases left in between. DNA for the CDR3: TGTGCCAGCAGCCGATATCAGCCCCAGCATTTT. The encoded protein is CASSRYQPQHF. Full variable domain (outside the CDR3, taken from reference TRBV28 and TRBJ1-5): DVKVTQSSRYLVKRTGEKVFLECVQDMDHENMFWYRQDPGLGLRLIYFSYDVKMKEKGDIPEGYSVSREKKERFSLILESASTNQTSMYLCASSRYQPQHFGDGTRLSIL.

The J gene is TRBJ1-5, the V gene TRBV19; D is uncertain. Between the trimmed V and J ends, which lost 4 bases and 2 bases, there was a span of 6 bases. The CDR3 spans 13 residues. Germline lookup yields CDR1 LNHDA and CDR2 SQIVND (reference sequence). The DNA for the CDR3 is TGTGCCAGTAGTACCTCGGGCAATCAGCCCCAGCATTTT. Protein: CASSTSGNQPQHF.

The chain has TRBV5-4 and TRBJ2-5; D remains ambiguous. The CDR3 is 14 amino acids. Germline V gene data show CDR1 as SGHNT and CDR2 as YYREEE (reference sequence). The ends were cut back, 4 bases at V and 2 bases at J, with 12 bases in the middle. The CDR3: CASSPFVGQETQYF. The CDR3, as DNA: TGTGCCAGCAGCCCCTTTGTAGGACAAGAGACCCAGTACTTC.

The chain carries TRBV7-2 and TRBJ2-7; TRBD1 matches 10 bases. V gave up 1 base and J gave up 5 bases; unmatched junction bases: 5. The length of the CDR3 is 15 residues. Germline lookup yields CDR1 SGHTA and CDR2 FQGNSA. The CDR3 sequence: CASSLVATGGHEQYF. In DNA, the CDR3 is TGTGCCAGCAGCTTAGTAGCGACAGGGGGCCACGAGCAGTACTTC.

The chain uses TRBV7-3 and TRBJ1-5, with unresolved D. The germline V gene has CDR1 SGHTA and CDR2 FQGTGA. The germline V and J ends were trimmed by 2 bases and 7 bases, with 9 bases remaining between them. The length of the CDR3 is 13 residues. CDR3 sequence: CASSLSAEQPQHF. DNA of the CDR3: TGTGCCAGCAGCTTATCGGCCGAACAGCCCCAGCATTTT.

The chain combines TRBV7-2 with TRBJ2-7, with 7 bases matching TRBD2. The CDR3 contains 13 residues. V shed 5 bases and J 3 bases; nucleotides not matched to a gene: 4. CDR1 and CDR2 (germline): SGHTA, FQGNSA. The CDR3 DNA reads as TGTGCCAGCAGCCCCCCTAGCGGCTACGAGCAGTACTTC. Amino acid sequence: CASSPPSGYEQYF.

The chain links TRBV4-2 to TRBJ2-3; tentative D call: TRBD1 (5 bases). Germline values: CDR1 LGHNA, CDR2 YNFKEQ. Between the trimmed V and J ends, which lost 4 bases and 5 bases, there was a span of 10 bases. The CDR3 runs 13 residues. The CDR3 protein is CASSLAGKDTQYF. The CDR3 bases are TGTGCCAGCAGCCTAGCAGGGAAAGATACGCAGTATTTT.

The rearrangement joins TRBV7-9 to TRBJ2-7, with D uncertain. Germline CDR1 is SEHNR and CDR2 is FQNEAQ (reference sequence). Trimming shortened V by 5 bases and J by 3 bases, and 11 bases separated the two germline ends. This CDR3 comprises 13 residues. In DNA, the CDR3 is TGTGCCAGCAGCCCCGGGTCGTTCTACGAGCAGTACTTC. Protein: CASSPGSFYEQYF.

V usage is TRBV18 and J usage is TRBJ2-5; maybe TRBD2 (5 bases). Germline lookup yields CDR1 KGHSH and CDR2 LQKENI. V shed 3 bases and J shed 5 bases, with 13 bases lying between them. The length of the CDR3 is 14 residues. The CDR3 DNA reads as TGTGCCAGCTCACCGGTAGGAGGCTGGGAGACCCAGTACTTC. Translated: CASSPVGGWETQYF.

This clone was found once. The rearrangement uses TRBV6-6 and TRBJ2-3; D unclear. The germline gives CDR1 MNHNY, CDR2 SVGAGI (reference sequence). This CDR3 is built from 13 residues. V was trimmed by 5 bases and J by 1 base, leaving 7 bases between them. The CDR3 DNA is TGTGCCAGCAGTCGATGGGGCACAGATACGCAGTATTTT. It encodes CASSRWGTDTQYF.

The V and J genes are TRBV4-2 and TRBJ1-5; 7 bases agree with TRBD1. The CDR3 consists of 15 residues. From germline, CDR1 is LGHNA and CDR2 YNFKEQ. V lost 1 base to trimming and J lost 3 bases; unmatched junction nucleotides: 3. The CDR3 region is CASSQGTGVNQPQHF. The CDR3 DNA reads as TGTGCCAGCAGCCAAGGCACAGGGGTCAATCAGCCCCAGCATTTT.

CDR3 bases: TGTGCCAGCAGCTCACGGAAGGGCTGGGATACGCAGTATTTT. It translates to CASSSRKGWDTQYF. V and J are TRBV13 and TRBJ2-3, with D uncertain. V lost 4 bases, J lost 6 bases, and 14 bases lay in between. The CDR3 is 14 amino acids. The germline V gene has CDR1 PRHDT and CDR2 FYEKMQ (reference sequence).

About this clone: Other DNA sequences in the sample encode the same CDR3. V usage is TRBV30 and J usage is TRBJ1-1; D ambiguous. Per germline, CDR1 GTSNPN and CDR2 SVGIG (reference sequence). CDR3 size: 12 residues. Trimming left V 0 bases short and J 3 bases short, with 5 bases between. Here the CDR3 DNA reads TGTGCCTGGAGTGTTGGGGACACTGAAGCTTTCTTT. This encodes CAWSVGDTEAFF.

The chain is built from TRBV15 and TRBJ2-1; maybe TRBD2 (6 bases). The V gene lost 5 bases and the J gene lost 5 bases, with 22 bases spanning the gap. The CDR3 covers 17 residues. Germline lookup yields CDR1 LNHNV and CDR2 YYDKDF (reference sequence). CDR3 protein: CATSDPSERRGHNEQFF. The DNA for the CDR3 is TGTGCCACCAGCGATCCTAGCGAGAGGAGGGGCCACAATGAGCAGTTCTTC.

This clone turned up a few times. This rearrangement joins TRBV25-1 to TRBJ2-1, with 9 bases matching TRBD2. Germline CDR1 and CDR2: MGHDK and SYGVNS. This CDR3 comprises 17 residues. Unmatched junction bases numbered 12, after V lost 1 base and J lost 8 bases. CDR3 nucleotides: TGTGCCAGCAGTGAATCTAGGGCTAGCGGGATTTCCGATGAGCAGTTCTTC. Protein: CASSESRASGISDEQFF.

The CDR3 protein is CASSLPFYRGQLVRTNYGYTF. The CDR3 nucleotides read TGTGCCAGCAGTTTACCCTTTTATAGGGGCCAATTGGTGAGAACTAACTATGGCTACACCTTC. The chain recombines TRBV28 with TRBJ1-2, with D perhaps matching TRBD1 (5 bases). CDR1 and CDR2 from the germline V gene are MDHEN and SYDVKM. The CDR3 extends over 21 amino acids. V was trimmed by 2 bases and J by 0 bases, leaving 28 bases between them.

This CDR3 is CASSLLVGETQYF. CDR3 in DNA: TGTGCCAGCAGCTTGTTAGTTGGCGAGACCCAGTACTTC. This chain uses TRBV5-4 with TRBJ2-5; D gene ambiguous. The CDR3 has 13 amino acids. The V gene lost 1 base and the J gene lost 5 bases, with 9 bases spanning the gap. The V gene's germline CDR1 is SGHNT and CDR2 YYREEE (reference sequence).

The chain employs TRBV30 and TRBJ2-7; TRBD1 is a possible D gene (6 bases). The CDR3 runs to 13 residues. CDR1 and CDR2 (germline): GTSNPN, SVGIG (reference sequence). Trimming cost V 4 bases and J 7 bases, with 17 bases left between them. Here the CDR3 reads CAWTQGWVGEQYF. The DNA for the CDR3 is TGTGCCTGGACCCAGGGGTGGGTTGGTGAGCAGTACTTC.

V usage is TRBV4-3 and J usage is TRBJ2-5; D is unresolved. The CDR3 length is 16 residues. Germline V gives CDR1 LGHNA, CDR2 YSLEER. Between the trimmed V and J ends, which lost 2 bases and 7 bases, there was a span of 20 bases. The CDR3 here is CASSQNSAEPEGTQYF. Here the CDR3 DNA reads TGCGCCAGCAGCCAAAATTCGGCAGAACCAGAAGGGACCCAGTACTTC.

As concerns this clone: This sample also contains other DNA sequences that code for the same CDR3. The rearrangement uses TRBV6-5 and TRBJ2-2; possible D gene TRBD2, 6 bases. V dropped 7 bases and J dropped 4 bases, with 7 bases sitting between them. The CDR3 sequence is 12 residues long. Germline V gene sequence: CDR1 MNHEY, CDR2 SVGAGI. CDR3 bases: TGTGCCAGCACGCGGGGCACCGGGGAGCTGTTTTTT. Translation gives CASTRGTGELFF.

This chain links TRBV7-3 with TRBJ2-7, with TRBD2 matching 7 bases. The CDR3 is made up of 14 amino acids. Germline V lookup: CDR1 SGHTA, CDR2 FQGTGA. J lost 2 bases, V lost 4 bases, and 5 bases had no gene match. The CDR3: CASSSSGGAYEQYF. CDR3 coding DNA: TGTGCCAGCAGCTCATCGGGAGGAGCCTACGAGCAGTACTTC. Drawing the rest from reference TRBV7-3 and TRBJ2-7, the complete variable domain is GAGVSQTPSNKVTEKGKYVELRCDPISGHTALYWYRQSLGQGPEFLIYFQGTGAADDSGLPNDRFFAVRPEGSVSTLKIQRTERGDSAVYLCASSSSGGAYEQYFGPGTRLTVT.

The chain uses TRBV5-1 and TRBJ2-1, with D possibly called TRBD1 or TRBD2 (7 bases each). V was pared by 3 bases and J by 4 bases, with 11 bases between. This CDR3 contains 14 residues. From germline, CDR1 is SGHRS and CDR2 YFSETQ. The CDR3 reads CASSSRGGYNEQFF. Written as DNA, the CDR3 is TGCGCCAGCAGCTCCAGGGGGGGGTACAATGAGCAGTTCTTC.

The V gene is TRBV5-1, the J gene TRBJ2-7, with 7 nucleotides matching TRBD1. Germline CDR1 SGHRS, CDR2 YFSETQ. CDR3 size: 17 residues. V dropped 4 bases and J dropped 4; count of bases not matched to a gene: 17. CDR3 protein: CASSPALGVKGAYEQYF. The DNA of the CDR3 is TGCGCCAGCAGCCCGGCTCTGGGCGTAAAGGGGGCTTACGAGCAGTACTTC.

This chain joins TRBV5-1 and TRBJ2-7; 10 bases are a match to TRBD1. Germline V gene sequence: CDR1 SGHRS, CDR2 YFSETQ. This CDR3 has 13 amino acids. Losses at the gene ends were 4 bases for V and 4 bases for J; bases not matched to a gene: 2. Here the CDR3 DNA reads TGCGCCAGCAGCGGGACAGGGGCGTACGAGCAGTACTTC. Translating gives CASSGTGAYEQYF.

The CDR3 DNA sequence: TGTGCCAGCAGCTTGGCCCGGGCTAGCGGGGGCTACGAGCAGTACTTC. Protein sequence: CASSLARASGGYEQYF. This chain links TRBV5-6 with TRBJ2-7; TRBD2 aligns across 10 bases. Germline V lookup: CDR1 SGHDT, CDR2 YYEEEE. J gave up 3 bases and V 0 bases, and 6 bases lay outside the gene matches. The CDR3 runs 16 residues.

J is TRBJ2-2 and V is TRBV12-5; 10 bases match TRBD2. This CDR3 region has 19 residues. Germline V gene data show CDR1 as LGHNT and CDR2 as FRNRAP. Losses at the gene ends were 1 base for V and 4 bases for J; bases not matched to a gene: 12. In DNA form, the CDR3 reads TGTGCTAGTGGTTTGGGTACTAAAGCGGGAGGGCCCCCCACCGGGGAGCTGTTTTTT. Amino acids: CASGLGTKAGGPPTGELFF.

The chain couples TRBV16 to TRBJ2-2; tentative D call: TRBD2 (5 bases). CDR1 KGHSY and CDR2 FQNENV come from the germline V gene. CDR3 length: 19 amino acids. The V end lost 1 base, the J end lost 2 bases, and 20 bases lay between the germline ends. The CDR3 DNA reads as TGTGCCAGCAGCCAATATGCAGGCGTGACGGGATCCAACACCGGGGAGCTGTTTTTT. Protein: CASSQYAGVTGSNTGELFF.